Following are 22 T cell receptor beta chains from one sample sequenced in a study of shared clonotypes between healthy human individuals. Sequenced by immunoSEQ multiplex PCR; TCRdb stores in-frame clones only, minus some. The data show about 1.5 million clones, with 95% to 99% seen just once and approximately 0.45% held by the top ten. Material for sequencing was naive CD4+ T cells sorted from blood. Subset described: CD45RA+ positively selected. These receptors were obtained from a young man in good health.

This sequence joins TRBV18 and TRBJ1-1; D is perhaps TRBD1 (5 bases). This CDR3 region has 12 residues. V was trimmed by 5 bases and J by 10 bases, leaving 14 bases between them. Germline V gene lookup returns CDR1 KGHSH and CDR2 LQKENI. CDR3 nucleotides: TGTGCCAGCTCATCCCGAGTAAGGGGAGCTTTCTTT. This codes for CASSSRVRGAFF.

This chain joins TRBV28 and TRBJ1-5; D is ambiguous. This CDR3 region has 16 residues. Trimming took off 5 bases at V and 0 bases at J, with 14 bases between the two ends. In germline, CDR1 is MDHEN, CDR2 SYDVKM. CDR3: CASSLPIKYSNQPQHF. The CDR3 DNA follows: TGTGCCAGCAGTCTCCCGATCAAGTATAGCAATCAGCCCCAGCATTTT.

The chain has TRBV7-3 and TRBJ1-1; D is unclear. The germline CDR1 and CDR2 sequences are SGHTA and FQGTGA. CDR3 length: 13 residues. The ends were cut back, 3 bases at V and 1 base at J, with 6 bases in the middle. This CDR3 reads CASSFKRNTEAFF. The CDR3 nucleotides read TGTGCCAGCAGCTTTAAACGGAACACTGAAGCTTTCTTT. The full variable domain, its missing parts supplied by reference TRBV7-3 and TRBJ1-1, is GAGVSQTPSNKVTEKGKYVELRCDPISGHTALYWYRQSLGQGPEFLIYFQGTGAADDSGLPNDRFFAVRPEGSVSTLKIQRTERGDSAVYLCASSFKRNTEAFFGQGTRLTVV.

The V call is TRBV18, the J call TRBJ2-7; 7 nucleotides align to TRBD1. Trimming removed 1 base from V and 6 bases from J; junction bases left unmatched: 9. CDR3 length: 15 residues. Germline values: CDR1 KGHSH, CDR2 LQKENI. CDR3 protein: CASSPQPSPGGEQYF. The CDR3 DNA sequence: TGTGCCAGCTCACCACAGCCTAGCCCAGGGGGCGAGCAGTACTTC.

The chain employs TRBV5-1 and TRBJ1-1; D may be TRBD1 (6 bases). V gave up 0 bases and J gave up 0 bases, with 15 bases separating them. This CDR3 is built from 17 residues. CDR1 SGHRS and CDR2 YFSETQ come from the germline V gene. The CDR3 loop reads CASSLGSVRTVNTEAFF. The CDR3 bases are TGCGCCAGCAGCTTGGGATCTGTGCGGACAGTGAACACTGAAGCTTTCTTT.

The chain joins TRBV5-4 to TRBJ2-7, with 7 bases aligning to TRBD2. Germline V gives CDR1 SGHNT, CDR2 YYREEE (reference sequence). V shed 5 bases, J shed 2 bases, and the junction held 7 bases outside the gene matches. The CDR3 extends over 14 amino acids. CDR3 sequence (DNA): TGTGCCAGCAGTACGCCGAGCGGGACCTACGAGCAGTACTTC. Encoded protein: CASSTPSGTYEQYF.

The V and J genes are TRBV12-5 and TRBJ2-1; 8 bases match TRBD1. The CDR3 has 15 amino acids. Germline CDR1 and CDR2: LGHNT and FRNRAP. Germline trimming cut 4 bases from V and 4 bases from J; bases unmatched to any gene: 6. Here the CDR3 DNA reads TGTGCTAGTGGTTCCGGGACAGGAAGATACAATGAGCAGTTCTTC. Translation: CASGSGTGRYNEQFF.

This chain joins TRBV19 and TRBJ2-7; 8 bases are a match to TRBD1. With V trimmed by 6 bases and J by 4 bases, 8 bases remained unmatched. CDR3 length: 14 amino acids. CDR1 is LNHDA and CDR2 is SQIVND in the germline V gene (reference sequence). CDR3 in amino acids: CASSRGPEVYEQYF. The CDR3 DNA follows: TGTGCCAGTAGCAGGGGGCCAGAGGTGTACGAGCAGTACTTC.

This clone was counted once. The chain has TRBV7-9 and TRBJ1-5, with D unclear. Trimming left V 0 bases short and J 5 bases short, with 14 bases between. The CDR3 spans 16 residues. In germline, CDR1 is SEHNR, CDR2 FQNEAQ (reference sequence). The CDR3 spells CASSLASGTHDQPQHF. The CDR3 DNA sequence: TGTGCCAGCAGCTTAGCGTCGGGAACTCACGATCAGCCCCAGCATTTT.

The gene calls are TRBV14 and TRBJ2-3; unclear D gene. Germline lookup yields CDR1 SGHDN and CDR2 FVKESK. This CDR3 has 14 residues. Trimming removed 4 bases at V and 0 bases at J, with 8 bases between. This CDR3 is CASSPLPSTDTQYF. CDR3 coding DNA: TGTGCCAGCAGCCCTTTGCCGAGCACAGATACGCAGTATTTT.

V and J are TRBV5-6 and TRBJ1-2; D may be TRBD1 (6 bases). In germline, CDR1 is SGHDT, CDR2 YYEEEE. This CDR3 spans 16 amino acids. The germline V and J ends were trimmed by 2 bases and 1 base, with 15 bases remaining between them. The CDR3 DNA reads TGTGCCAGCAGCTTAAGGGGGGGCAGTTATAACTATGGCTACACCTTC. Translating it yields CASSLRGGSYNYGYTF.

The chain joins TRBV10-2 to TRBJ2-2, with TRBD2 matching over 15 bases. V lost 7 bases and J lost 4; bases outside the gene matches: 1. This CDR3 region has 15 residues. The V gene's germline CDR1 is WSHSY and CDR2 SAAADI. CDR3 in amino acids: CASKGLAGGTGELFF. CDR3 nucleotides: TGCGCCAGCAAGGGACTAGCGGGAGGCACCGGGGAGCTGTTTTTT.

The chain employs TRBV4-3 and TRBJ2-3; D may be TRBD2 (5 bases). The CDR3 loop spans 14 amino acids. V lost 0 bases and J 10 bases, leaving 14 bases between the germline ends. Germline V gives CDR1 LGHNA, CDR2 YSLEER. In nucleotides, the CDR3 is TGCGCCAGCAGCCAAGAGTTCGGGCGCGGGTCGCAGTATTTT. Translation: CASSQEFGRGSQYF.

The CDR3 coding sequence is TGTGCCAGCAGCCCACGACAGGGTAGCTATGGCTACACCTTC. This gives the protein CASSPRQGSYGYTF. V is TRBV9 and J is TRBJ1-2; 7 positions agree with TRBD1. From germline, CDR1 is SGDLS and CDR2 YYNGEE. There are 14 residues in the CDR3. After removal of 4 bases from V and 4 bases from J, the junction contained 7 bases not matched to a gene. Variable domain in full (rest from reference TRBV9 and TRBJ1-2): DSGVTQTPKHLITATGQRVTLRCSPRSGDLSVYWYQQSLDQGLQFLIQYYNGEERAKGNILERFSAQQFPDLHSELNLSSLELGDSALYFCASSPRQGSYGYTFGSGTRLTVV.

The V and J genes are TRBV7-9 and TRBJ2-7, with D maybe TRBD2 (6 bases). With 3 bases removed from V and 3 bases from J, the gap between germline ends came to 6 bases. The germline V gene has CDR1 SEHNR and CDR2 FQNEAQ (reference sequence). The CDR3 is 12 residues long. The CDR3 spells CASSLRGYEQYF. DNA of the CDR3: TGTGCCAGCAGCTTGCGGGGCTACGAGCAGTACTTC.

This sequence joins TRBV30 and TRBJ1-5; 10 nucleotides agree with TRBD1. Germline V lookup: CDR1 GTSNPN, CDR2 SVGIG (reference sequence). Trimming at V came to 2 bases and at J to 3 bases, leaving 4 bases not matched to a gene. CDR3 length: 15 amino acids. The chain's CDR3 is CAWSTGTGDNQPQHF. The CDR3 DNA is TGTGCCTGGAGTACCGGGACAGGGGACAATCAGCCCCAGCATTTT.

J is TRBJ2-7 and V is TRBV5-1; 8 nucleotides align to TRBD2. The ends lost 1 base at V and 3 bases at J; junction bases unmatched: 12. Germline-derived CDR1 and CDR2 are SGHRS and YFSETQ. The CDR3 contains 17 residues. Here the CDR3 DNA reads TGCGCCAGCAGCTTGTCGCAACCGGGAGGGCCAGACTACGAGCAGTACTTC. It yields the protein CASSLSQPGGPDYEQYF. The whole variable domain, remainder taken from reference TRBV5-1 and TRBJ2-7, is KAGVTQTPRYLIKTRGQQVTLSCSPISGHRSVSWYQQTPGQGLQFLFEYFSETQRNKGNFPGRFSGRQFSNSRSEMNVSTLELGDSALYLCASSLSQPGGPDYEQYFGPGTRLTVT.

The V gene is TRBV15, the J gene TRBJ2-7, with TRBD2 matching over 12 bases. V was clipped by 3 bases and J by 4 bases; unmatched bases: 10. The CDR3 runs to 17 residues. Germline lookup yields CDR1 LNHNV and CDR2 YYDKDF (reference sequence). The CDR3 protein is CATSSPLGTSGPYEQYF. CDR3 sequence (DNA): TGTGCCACCAGCAGTCCCCTGGGGACTAGCGGGCCGTACGAGCAGTACTTC.

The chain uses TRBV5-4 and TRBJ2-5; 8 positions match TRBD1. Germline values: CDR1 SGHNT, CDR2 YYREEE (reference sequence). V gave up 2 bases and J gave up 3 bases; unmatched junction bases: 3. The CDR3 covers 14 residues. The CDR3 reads CASSFGGQEETQYF. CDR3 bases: TGTGCCAGCAGCTTCGGGGGACAGGAAGAGACCCAGTACTTC.

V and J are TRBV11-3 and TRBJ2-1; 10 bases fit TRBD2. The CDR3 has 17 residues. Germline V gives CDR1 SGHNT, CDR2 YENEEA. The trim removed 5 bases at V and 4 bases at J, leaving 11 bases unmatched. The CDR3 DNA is TGTGCCAGCAGCCTCCGGATCGGACTAGCGGAATACAATGAGCAGTTCTTC. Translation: CASSLRIGLAEYNEQFF.

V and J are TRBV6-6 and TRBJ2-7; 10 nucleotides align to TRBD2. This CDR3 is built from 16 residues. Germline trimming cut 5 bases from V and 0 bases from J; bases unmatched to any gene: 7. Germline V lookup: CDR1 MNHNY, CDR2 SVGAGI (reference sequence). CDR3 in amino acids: CASSGTSEPNSYEQYF. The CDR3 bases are TGTGCCAGCAGTGGGACTAGCGAACCAAACTCCTACGAGCAGTACTTC.

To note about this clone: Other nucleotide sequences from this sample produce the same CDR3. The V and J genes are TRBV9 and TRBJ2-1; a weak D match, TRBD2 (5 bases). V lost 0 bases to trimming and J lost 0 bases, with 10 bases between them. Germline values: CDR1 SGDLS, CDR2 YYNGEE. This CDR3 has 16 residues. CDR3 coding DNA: TGTGCCAGCAGCGTAGTCGCGGGTAGCTCCTACAATGAGCAGTTCTTC. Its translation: CASSVVAGSSYNEQFF. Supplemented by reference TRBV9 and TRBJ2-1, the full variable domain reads DSGVTQTPKHLITATGQRVTLRCSPRSGDLSVYWYQQSLDQGLQFLIQYYNGEERAKGNILERFSAQQFPDLHSELNLSSLELGDSALYFCASSVVAGSSYNEQFFGPGTRLTVL.